This TCR beta chain appears in the sequencing data of a study of regulatory T cells in long-lasting Graves disease. Time point described: persistent/refractory GD, antithyroid drugs over 5 years with positive TRAb. PBMCs provided the RNA from which the TCR library was made. Construction of the TCR beta libraries employed iRepertoire HTBI primers in conjunction with Arm-PCR of CDR3 regions. TCRdb ran MiXCR on the multiplex PCR reads and lists one entry per CDR3 protein. The data hold 600,000 to 800,000 distinct CDR3 sequences, with 25% to 35% observed a single time. Study-wide results and caveats: Having few samples may have compromised the accuracy.

The CDR3 has 15 amino acids. The ends were cut back, 0 bases at V and 2 bases at J, with 11 bases in the middle. This clonotype was counted at least ten times. The antigen is unknown. The receptor was isolated from a female donor with Graves disease. Material: peripheral blood mononuclear cells (PBMCs), obtained when the disease was refractory, from a patient treated with antithyroid drugs. This chain uses TRBV12-3 or TRBV12-4 with TRBJ2-7, with a weak D call TRBD2 (5 bases). The CDR3 sequence: CASSLAGSAAYEQYF. As DNA, the CDR3 is TGTGCCAGCAGTTTAGCGGGTTCAGCGGCCTACGAGCAGTACTTC.